The clone carrying this T cell receptor beta chain is a singleton in its sample. The data derive from a study of blood T cell repertoires in COVID-19. Overall study: PBMCs, B-cell-depleted T cells, or T cells were the source of the cDNA or gDNA that made up the material.

Between the trimmed V and J ends, which lost 6 bases and 4 bases, there was a span of 19 bases. Looked up from germline, CDR1 is SGHAT and CDR2 is FQNNGV. This CDR3 has 17 residues. Sequencing was performed with immunoSEQ multiplex PCR; in TCRdb, only in-frame clones are kept and a portion is missing. This table holds just over 300,000 clones, 87% found once. The TCR originated in a man aged 18 to 29 with active or convalescent COVID-19. Sequenced input: peripheral blood. The V call is TRBV11-2, the J call TRBJ1-6; no reliable D call. The CDR3 DNA is TGTGCCAGCAGAGTCGGACGGGAAAGAAAATATAATTCACCCCTCCACTTT. It translates to CASRVGRERKYNSPLHF.